This entry lists 3 T cell receptor beta chains sequenced from one sample in a study of T cells in Graves' hyperthyroidism and ophthalmopathy. The CDR3 regions of TCR beta were amplified from RNA transcripts. HTBI primers drove first-round RT-PCR of the TCR CDR3. MiXCR was run by TCRdb on the multiplex PCR reads, yielding one entry per CDR3 protein. Of over 500,000 distinct CDR3 sequences listed, around 15% are singletons. Source material: blood. The receptor set was obtained from a woman aged 40 to 55 with Graves' hyperthyroidism.

This clonotype was observed many times. This rearrangement joins TRBV27 to TRBJ2-3, with 8 bases fitting TRBD2. This CDR3 is 13 amino acids long. The germline V gene has CDR1 MNHEY and CDR2 SMNVEV (reference sequence). V lost 6 bases to trimming and J lost 10 bases; unmatched junction nucleotides: 9. CDR3 sequence (DNA): TGTGCCAGCAGGGGACTAGTGGAGGATGCGCAGTATTTT. This translates into CASRGLVEDAQYF.

This chain links TRBV4-1 with TRBJ1-6; TRBD1 is a possible D gene (5 bases). Trimming stripped 4 bases from V and 14 bases from J, with 12 bases between. The CDR3 totals 12 residues. Per the germline V gene, CDR1 is MGHRA and CDR2 is YSYEKL. CDR3 DNA sequence: TGCGCCAGCAGCCTCCCGGGGGTCACCCTCCACTTT. It is translated as CASSLPGVTLHF.

This clonotype came up many times. CDR3 amino acids: CASSFILAPGQGENNEQFF. The CDR3 DNA sequence: TGTGCCAGCAGTTTCATCCTTGCCCCGGGACAGGGGGAAAACAATGAGCAGTTCTTC. The V gene is TRBV27, the J gene TRBJ2-1; TRBD1 agrees at 11 bases. The CDR3 has 19 amino acids. The germline V gene has CDR1 MNHEY and CDR2 SMNVEV (reference sequence). Trimming took 3 bases from V and 5 from J; bases not matched to a gene: 15.